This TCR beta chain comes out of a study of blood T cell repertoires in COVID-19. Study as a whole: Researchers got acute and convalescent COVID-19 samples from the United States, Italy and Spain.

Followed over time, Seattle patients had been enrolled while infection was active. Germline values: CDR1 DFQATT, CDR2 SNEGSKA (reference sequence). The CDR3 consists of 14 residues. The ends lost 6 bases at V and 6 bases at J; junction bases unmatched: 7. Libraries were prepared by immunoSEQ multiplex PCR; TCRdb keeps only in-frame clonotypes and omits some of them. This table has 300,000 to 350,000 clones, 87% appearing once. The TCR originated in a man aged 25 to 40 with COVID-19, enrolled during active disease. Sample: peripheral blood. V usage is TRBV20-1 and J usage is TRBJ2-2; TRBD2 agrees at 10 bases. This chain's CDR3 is CSASSGRLPGELFF. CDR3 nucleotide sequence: TGCAGTGCGAGTAGCGGGAGGTTACCCGGGGAGCTGTTTTTT.